This T cell receptor (beta chain) was captured in a study of blood T cells in healthy people across ages. Points from the study as a whole: Diversity was estimated from one million T cells, and these estimates were considered underestimates. Leaving the PBMCs unsorted stopped any conclusive comparison of naive versus antigen-experienced cells.

A remark on this clonotype: Its antigen remains unidentified.

Donors were healthy Caucasian individuals from Russia aged roughly 6 to 90. Next came a second PCR, run for roughly 6 to 11 cycles, which used a sample-barcoded 5' primer along with a J-beta primer mix. Tags on each cDNA molecule came from a template-switch adaptor with 12 random nucleotides. A single record per CDR3 protein comes from TCRdb applying MiXCR to the 5' RACE reads. The sample consists of 650,000 to 800,000 distinct CDR3 sequences, around 52% of them appearing once. This TCR came from an elderly woman in good health. Sequences were obtained from blood.

The CDR3 nucleotides are TGTGCCTGGAGTTATTCCCTCGGCAATGAGCAGTTCTTC. Protein product: CAWSYSLGNEQFF. The rearrangement links TRBV30 to TRBJ2-1; D remains ambiguous. Deletions cut 2 bases from V and 6 bases from J, with 11 bases between. The CDR3 runs to 13 residues. CDR1 and CDR2 (germline): GTSNPN, SVGIG (reference sequence).